This entry features one T cell receptor beta chain sequence. The source of the sample is a study of T cell changes during pregnancy in multiple sclerosis. This CDR3 has 14 residues. Germline assignment: CDR1 SGHRS and CDR2 YFSETQ. The V gene end was trimmed by 5 bases and the J gene end by 2 bases; junction bases not matched to a gene: 5. Assay: immunoSEQ multiplex PCR; the TCRdb copy retains only in-frame clones and omits some. The sample shows around 31,000 clones, roughly nine tenths of them seen only once. The sample here was CD8+ T cells from peripheral blood mononuclear cells, taken in the second trimester of pregnancy. This TCR was sampled from a female donor with multiple sclerosis, enrolled in a pregnancy study. The chain joins TRBV5-1 to TRBJ2-7; 9 nucleotides match TRBD2. The CDR3 region is CASSSGRGAYEQYF. CDR3 in DNA: TGCGCCAGCAGTAGCGGGAGAGGGGCCTACGAGCAGTACTTC.